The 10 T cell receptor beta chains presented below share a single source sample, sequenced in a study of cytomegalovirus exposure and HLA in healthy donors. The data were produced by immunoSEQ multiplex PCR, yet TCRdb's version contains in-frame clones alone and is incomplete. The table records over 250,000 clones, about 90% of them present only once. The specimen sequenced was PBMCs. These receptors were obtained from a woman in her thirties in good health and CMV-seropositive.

DNA for the CDR3: TGTGCCAGCAGCTCGTTCTCCGGACAGCCCCAGCATTTT. Amino acids: CASSSFSGQPQHF. The J gene is TRBJ1-5, the V gene TRBV7-2; D is unclear. V was pared by 4 bases and J by 7 bases, with 11 bases between. This CDR3 has 13 amino acids. Germline assignment: CDR1 SGHTA and CDR2 FQGNSA.

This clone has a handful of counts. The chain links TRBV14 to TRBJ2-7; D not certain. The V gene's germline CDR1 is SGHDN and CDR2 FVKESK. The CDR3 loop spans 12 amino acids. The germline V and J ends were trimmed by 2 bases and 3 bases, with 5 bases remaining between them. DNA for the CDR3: TGTGCCAGCAGCCAACAACTCTACGAGCAGTACTTC. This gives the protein CASSQQLYEQYF.

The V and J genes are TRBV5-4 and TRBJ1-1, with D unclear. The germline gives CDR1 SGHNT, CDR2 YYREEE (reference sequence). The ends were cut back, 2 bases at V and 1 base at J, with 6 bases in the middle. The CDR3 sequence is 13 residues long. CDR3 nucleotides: TGTGCCAGCAGCTTTGGGGAGAACACTGAAGCTTTCTTT. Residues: CASSFGENTEAFF.

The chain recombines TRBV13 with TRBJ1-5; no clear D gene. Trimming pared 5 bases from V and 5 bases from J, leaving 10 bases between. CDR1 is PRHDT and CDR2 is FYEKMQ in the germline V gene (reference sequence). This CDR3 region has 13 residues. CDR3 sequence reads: CASSHLRDQPQHF. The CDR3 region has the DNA TGTGCCAGCAGCCACCTCAGAGATCAGCCCCAGCATTTT.

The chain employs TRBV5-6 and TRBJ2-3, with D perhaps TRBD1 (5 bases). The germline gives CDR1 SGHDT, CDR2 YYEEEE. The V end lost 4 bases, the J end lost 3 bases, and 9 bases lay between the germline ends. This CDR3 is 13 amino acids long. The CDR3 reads CASSQGETDTQYF. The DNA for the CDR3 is TGTGCCAGCAGCCAAGGGGAAACAGATACGCAGTATTTT.

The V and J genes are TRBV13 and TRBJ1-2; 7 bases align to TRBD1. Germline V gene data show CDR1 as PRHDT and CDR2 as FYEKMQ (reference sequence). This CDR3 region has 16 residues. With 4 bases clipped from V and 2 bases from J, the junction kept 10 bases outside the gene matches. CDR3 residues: CASSSSQTGTNYGYTF. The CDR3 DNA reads TGTGCCAGCAGCTCCTCCCAGACAGGGACGAACTATGGCTACACCTTC.

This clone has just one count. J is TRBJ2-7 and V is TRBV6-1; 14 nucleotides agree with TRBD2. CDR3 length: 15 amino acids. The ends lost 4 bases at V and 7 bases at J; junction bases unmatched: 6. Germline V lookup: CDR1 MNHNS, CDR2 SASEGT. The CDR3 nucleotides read TGTGCCAGCAGTGGGGGACTAGCGGGAGCAGGAGAGCAGTACTTC. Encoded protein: CASSGGLAGAGEQYF.

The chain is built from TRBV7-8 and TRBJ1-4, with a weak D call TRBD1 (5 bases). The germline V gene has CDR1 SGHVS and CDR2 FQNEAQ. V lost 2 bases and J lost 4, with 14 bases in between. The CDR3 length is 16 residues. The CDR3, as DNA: TGTGCCAGCAGCTTATTGAGACAGCACCATAATGAAAAACTGTTTTTT. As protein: CASSLLRQHHNEKLFF.

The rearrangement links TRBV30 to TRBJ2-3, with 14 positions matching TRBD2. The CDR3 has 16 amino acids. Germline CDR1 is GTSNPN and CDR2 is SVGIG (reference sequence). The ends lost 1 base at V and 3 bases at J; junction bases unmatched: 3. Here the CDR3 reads CAWSEGTSGRTDTQYF. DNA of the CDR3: TGTGCCTGGAGTGAGGGGACTAGCGGGAGAACAGATACGCAGTATTTT.

The DNA for the CDR3 is TGTGCCAGTAGTTACCGGGGGATAAGCGAGCAGTACTTC. Translation: CASSYRGISEQYF. This chain connects TRBV19 to TRBJ2-7; TRBD2 is a possible D gene (6 bases). The CDR3 is made up of 13 amino acids. Germline-derived CDR1 and CDR2 are LNHDA and SQIVND (reference sequence). The V and J ends lost 5 bases and 6 bases respectively, with 14 bases between them. Using reference TRBV19 and TRBJ2-7 for the parts outside the CDR3, the full variable domain is DGGITQSPKYLFRKEGQNVTLSCEQNLNHDAMYWYRQDPGQGLRLIYYSQIVNDFQKGDIAEGYSVSREKKESFPLTVTSAQKNPTAFYLCASSYRGISEQYFGPGTRLTVT.